A single sample is the source of the 31 T cell receptor beta chains below, sequenced in a study of cytomegalovirus exposure and HLA in healthy donors. In the PCR, 60 Vbeta and 13 Jbeta primers were used. Sequencing used immunoSEQ multiplex PCR; TCRdb keeps in-frame clones, though not all of them. The repertoire holds about 200,000 clones, roughly 80% seen once, with approximately 5.7% in the top ten. The sequencing input was PBMCs. Receptors were obtained from a man aged 35 to 55 in good health and CMV-seropositive.

The V and J genes are TRBV23-1 and TRBJ1-3, with TRBD1 as a possible D gene (6 bases). TRBV23-1 is classed as an ORF, of uncertain function. V lost 11 bases, J lost 2 bases, and 13 bases lay in between. CDR3 length: 13 amino acids. The CDR3 coding sequence is TGCGCCGAAGGGGGGGCCACTGGAAACACCATATATTTT. Amino acids: CAEGGATGNTIYF.

The CDR3 DNA reads as TGTGCCAGCAGTTCCAGACAGGAATTCAATCAGCCCCAGCATTTT. Protein: CASSSRQEFNQPQHF. The genes are TRBV27 and TRBJ1-5; a possible D gene is TRBD1 (6 bases). CDR1 is MNHEY, CDR2 SMNVEV, per germline (reference sequence). The germline V and J ends were trimmed by 4 bases and 3 bases, with 13 bases remaining between them. The CDR3 length is 15 residues.

The chain recombines TRBV6-5 with TRBJ2-1; possible D gene TRBD2, 6 bases. Germline CDR1 and CDR2: MNHEY and SVGAGI. V lost 4 bases to trimming and J lost 6 bases, with 10 bases between them. The length of the CDR3 is 13 residues. DNA for the CDR3: TGTGCCAGCAGTTGGACTACTTCCAATGAGCAGTTCTTC. Its translation is CASSWTTSNEQFF.

The chain is built from TRBV6-5 and TRBJ1-3, with 7 bases lining up with TRBD1. The CDR3 is 14 amino acids. Germline V gives CDR1 MNHEY, CDR2 SVGAGI. V lost 6 bases, J lost 4 bases, and 6 bases stayed unmatched. CDR3 bases: TGTGCCAGCAGCTACGGGACAGTCGGAAACACCATATATTTT. Translation gives CASSYGTVGNTIYF.

The chain couples TRBV15 to TRBJ2-5; no firm D call. Trimming took off 0 bases at V and 7 bases at J, with 12 bases between the two ends. Per the germline V gene, CDR1 is LNHNV and CDR2 is YYDKDF (reference sequence). The CDR3 totals 14 residues. CDR3 sequence (DNA): TGTGCCACCAGCAGAGATATAGCCCCTGCGACCCAGTACTTC. Protein sequence: CATSRDIAPATQYF. Using reference TRBV15 and TRBJ2-5 for the parts outside the CDR3, the full variable domain is DAMVIQNPRYQVTQFGKPVTLSCSQTLNHNVMYWYQQKSSQAPKLLFHYYDKDFNNEADTPDNFQSRRPNTSFCFLDIRSPGLGDTAMYLCATSRDIAPATQYFGPGTRLLVL.

The rearrangement uses TRBV30 and TRBJ2-7, with 10 bases that match TRBD1. Germline V gene data show CDR1 as GTSNPN and CDR2 as SVGIG (reference sequence). The CDR3 is 14 residues long. V lost 0 bases and J lost 5; bases outside the gene matches: 4. The CDR3 region has the DNA TGTGCCTGGAGTGTAGGGACAGGGGAGGACGAGCAGTACGTC. This sequence encodes CAWSVGTGEDEQYV.

The rearrangement joins TRBV2 to TRBJ1-2, with 10 positions matching TRBD1. CDR1 is SNHLY and CDR2 is FYNNEI in the germline V gene. The CDR3 contains 14 residues. The V gene end was trimmed by 3 bases and the J gene end by 8 bases; junction bases not matched to a gene: 6. The CDR3 DNA reads TGTGCCAGCAGTGACCGACAGGGGGCGCGGGGCTACACCTTC. Residues: CASSDRQGARGYTF. The full variable domain, completed using reference TRBV2 and TRBJ1-2, is EPEVTQTPSHQVTQMGQEVILRCVPISNHLYFYWYRQILGQKVEFLVSFYNNEISEKSEIFDDQFSVERPDGSNFTLKIRSTKLEDSAMYFCASSDRQGARGYTFGSGTRLTVV.

This chain uses TRBV15 with TRBJ2-5, with 8 bases aligning to TRBD1. The CDR3 spans 14 residues. Germline V gene data show CDR1 as LNHNV and CDR2 as YYDKDF (reference sequence). V shed 3 bases and J 4 bases; nucleotides not matched to a gene: 4. The CDR3 region has the DNA TGTGCCACCAGCAGGGACAGGGCGGGAGAGACCCAGTACTTC. This encodes CATSRDRAGETQYF.

V is TRBV7-9 and J is TRBJ1-5; TRBD1 might be the D (5 bases). Germline assignment: CDR1 SEHNR and CDR2 FQNEAQ (reference sequence). CDR3 length: 17 amino acids. V was cut by 1 base and J by 1 base, with 14 bases left in between. Written as DNA, the CDR3 is TGTGCCAGCAGCTTAGGAAAGGGGCTAACAAGCAATCAGCCCCAGCATTTT. Protein product: CASSLGKGLTSNQPQHF.

The J gene is TRBJ2-1, the V gene TRBV5-1, with TRBD1 identical over 10 bases. CDR3 size: 12 residues. J was trimmed by 13 bases and V by 4 bases; bases with no gene match: 5. Germline CDR1 and CDR2: SGHRS and YFSETQ. This chain's CDR3 is CASSPDRGNQFF. CDR3 sequence (DNA): TGCGCCAGCAGCCCGGACAGGGGGAACCAGTTCTTC. Full variable domain (missing parts from reference TRBV5-1 and TRBJ2-1): KAGVTQTPRYLIKTRGQQVTLSCSPISGHRSVSWYQQTPGQGLQFLFEYFSETQRNKGNFPGRFSGRQFSNSRSEMNVSTLELGDSALYLCASSPDRGNQFFGPGTRLTVL.

The chain couples TRBV27 to TRBJ2-4, with D perhaps matching TRBD2 (5 bases). The germline CDR1 and CDR2 sequences are MNHEY and SMNVEV (reference sequence). Trimming stripped 3 bases from V and 9 bases from J, with 12 bases between. There are 13 residues in the CDR3. The CDR3 reads CASSFKTSSIQYF. The CDR3 nucleotides are TGTGCCAGCAGTTTCAAAACTAGTAGCATTCAGTACTTC.

The chain couples TRBV6-5 to TRBJ2-7, with D possibly TRBD1 on 5 matching bases. There are 14 residues in the CDR3. V lost 5 bases to trimming and J lost 0 bases, with 11 bases between them. Germline CDR1 MNHEY, CDR2 SVGAGI. This CDR3 reads CASSPDSRSYEQYV. In nucleotides, the CDR3 is TGTGCCAGCAGTCCTGACAGTCGCTCCTACGAGCAGTACGTC.

The rearrangement links TRBV6-6 to TRBJ1-3; weak D call: TRBD1 (5 bases). This CDR3 contains 14 residues. V gave up 7 bases and J gave up 2 bases, with 12 bases separating them. CDR1 and CDR2 from the germline V gene are MNHNY and SVGAGI (reference sequence). CDR3 bases: TGTGCCAGCACCCAGGGTGGTGCTGGAAACACCATATATTTT. Residues: CASTQGGAGNTIYF.

V usage is TRBV7-2 and J usage is TRBJ2-7; no clear D gene. CDR3 length equals 12 residues. Looked up from germline, CDR1 is SGHTA and CDR2 is FQGNSA. V lost 3 bases to trimming and J lost 2 bases, with 5 bases between them. The CDR3 is CASSFAAYEQYF. The CDR3 DNA is TGTGCCAGCAGCTTCGCAGCCTACGAGCAGTACTTC.

The rearrangement joins TRBV7-9 to TRBJ1-3, with D possibly being TRBD1 (6 bases). Trimming took off 5 bases at V and 2 bases at J, with 19 bases between the two ends. CDR1 and CDR2 from the germline V gene are SEHNR and FQNEAQ (reference sequence). The CDR3 totals 17 residues. For the CDR3, the DNA is TGTGCCAGCAGCCCCTTCAGTCGTACAGGGCCTGGAAACACCATATATTTT. This gives the protein CASSPFSRTGPGNTIYF.

J is TRBJ1-1 and V is TRBV6-5; the match to TRBD1 covers 8 bases. Losses at the gene ends were 0 bases for V and 7 bases for J; bases not matched to a gene: 7. This CDR3 region has 15 residues. Germline V CDR1 and CDR2: MNHEY, SVGAGI. In DNA form, the CDR3 reads TGTGCCAGCAGTTACTCGATGGCTGGGACAGGTGAAGCTTTCTTT. It specifies CASSYSMAGTGEAFF.

Only a few counts were recorded for this clone. The gene calls are TRBV6-1 and TRBJ2-6, with 11 bases identical to TRBD2. V lost 4 bases to trimming and J lost 1 base; unmatched junction nucleotides: 3. CDR3 length equals 17 residues. Germline lookup yields CDR1 MNHNS and CDR2 SASEGT. The CDR3, as DNA: TGTGCCAGCAGTGTCACTAGCGGGAGTTCTGGGGCCAACGTCCTGACTTTC. The encoded protein is CASSVTSGSSGANVLTF.

This clone has just one count. The rearrangement uses TRBV9 and TRBJ2-3; TRBD2 matches at 10 bases. Germline V gene data show CDR1 as SGDLS and CDR2 as YYNGEE. After removal of 0 bases from V and 4 bases from J, the junction contained 2 bases not matched to a gene. The CDR3 is made up of 15 amino acids. CDR3 residues: CASSVGTSGPDTQYF. The CDR3, as DNA: TGTGCCAGCAGCGTAGGGACTAGCGGTCCAGATACGCAGTATTTT.

CDR3 nucleotide sequence: TGCGCCAGCAGCCTAAGGACAGACGGGTCAACTGAAGCTTTCTTT. Protein product: CASSLRTDGSTEAFF. The genes are TRBV5-1 and TRBJ1-1; weak D call: TRBD1 (6 bases). The CDR3 loop spans 15 amino acids. Trimming took 4 bases from V and 5 from J, leaving 18 bases between them. In germline, CDR1 is SGHRS, CDR2 YFSETQ. Full variable domain (rest looked up from reference TRBV5-1 and TRBJ1-1): KAGVTQTPRYLIKTRGQQVTLSCSPISGHRSVSWYQQTPGQGLQFLFEYFSETQRNKGNFPGRFSGRQFSNSRSEMNVSTLELGDSALYLCASSLRTDGSTEAFFGQGTRLTVV.

The chain joins TRBV9 to TRBJ2-3; a weak D match, TRBD2 (6 bases). The germline V gene has CDR1 SGDLS and CDR2 YYNGEE. This CDR3 is built from 14 residues. Deletions cut 0 bases from V and 3 bases from J, with 8 bases between. The CDR3: CASSVVGGTDTQYF. CDR3 coding DNA: TGTGCCAGCAGCGTAGTGGGGGGTACAGATACGCAGTATTTT.

This clone was counted many times. The genes are TRBV18 and TRBJ2-2, with a weak D call TRBD2 (6 bases). CDR1 and CDR2 (germline): KGHSH, LQKENI. CDR3 length equals 14 residues. Trimming removed 1 base from V and 5 bases from J, with 8 bases in between. The CDR3 DNA sequence: TGTGCCAGCTCACCACGCGCGGGGACCGGGGAGCTGTTTTTT. Translated: CASSPRAGTGELFF.

This clone has only one observation. This chain joins TRBV27 and TRBJ2-7; 12 bases are shared with TRBD2. The CDR3 contains 15 residues. Germline V gene lookup returns CDR1 MNHEY and CDR2 SMNVEV (reference sequence). J was trimmed by 4 bases and V by 3 bases; bases with no gene match: 4. Written as DNA, the CDR3 is TGTGCCAGCAGTTTTGAACTAGCGGGAGGTTACGAGCAGTACTTC. Protein sequence: CASSFELAGGYEQYF.

The chain joins TRBV7-3 to TRBJ2-6, with unresolved D. V dropped 2 bases and J dropped 0 bases, with 5 bases sitting between them. The CDR3 is 15 amino acids. CDR1 SGHTA and CDR2 FQGTGA come from the germline V gene. CDR3 sequence reads: CASSLSGSGANVLTF. The CDR3 nucleotides read TGTGCCAGCAGCTTATCAGGCTCTGGGGCCAACGTCCTGACTTTC.

The rearrangement links TRBV7-8 to TRBJ2-3; weak D call: TRBD2 (5 bases). The V end lost 5 bases, the J end lost 0 bases, and 18 bases lay between the germline ends. Germline CDR1 and CDR2: SGHVS and FQNEAQ. This CDR3 is 17 amino acids long. Written as DNA, the CDR3 is TGTGCCAGCAGCCTATTTGAATGGGAGCCTAGCACAGATACGCAGTATTTT. Its translation: CASSLFEWEPSTDTQYF.

This chain joins TRBV27 and TRBJ2-5; 11 nucleotides match TRBD1. The CDR3 contains 15 residues. Germline V gene data show CDR1 as MNHEY and CDR2 as SMNVEV (reference sequence). Losses at the gene ends were 6 bases for V and 5 bases for J; bases not matched to a gene: 8. The CDR3 DNA follows: TGTGCCAGCAGCCCTGGACAGGGGGCTATCGAGACCCAGTACTTC. Translating gives CASSPGQGAIETQYF.

The gene calls are TRBV9 and TRBJ2-1, with D possibly matching TRBD1 (6 bases). V lost 3 bases, J lost 5 bases, and 9 bases lay in between. Germline CDR1 SGDLS, CDR2 YYNGEE. The CDR3 loop spans 13 amino acids. This CDR3 reads CASSADRNNEQFF. CDR3 nucleotides: TGTGCCAGCAGCGCGGACAGAAACAATGAGCAGTTCTTC.

This chain connects TRBV9 to TRBJ1-3; D gene ambiguous. The germline V gene encodes CDR1 SGDLS and CDR2 YYNGEE. Trimming removed 0 bases from V and 0 bases from J, with 7 bases in between. The CDR3 is 15 amino acids. The CDR3: CASSVDTTSGNTIYF. As DNA, the CDR3 is TGTGCCAGCAGCGTAGACACAACCTCTGGAAACACCATATATTTT.

The V gene is TRBV5-5, the J gene TRBJ2-7, with D possibly TRBD1 on 6 matching bases. This CDR3 is built from 16 residues. The germline V and J ends were trimmed by 2 bases and 1 base, with 16 bases remaining between them. Germline V gives CDR1 SGHKS, CDR2 YYEKEE (reference sequence). CDR3 sequence (DNA): TGTGCCAGCAGCTTTTCTACCGGGACAAGTTCCTACGAGCAGTACTTC. Protein: CASSFSTGTSSYEQYF.

This chain joins TRBV2 and TRBJ1-5; no clear D. The V end lost 2 bases, the J end lost 0 bases, and 8 bases lay between the germline ends. The V gene's germline CDR1 is SNHLY and CDR2 FYNNEI. The CDR3 consists of 15 residues. CDR3 amino acids: CASSERTDSNQPQHF. Written as DNA, the CDR3 is TGTGCCAGCAGTGAAAGGACTGATAGCAATCAGCCCCAGCATTTT.

The gene calls are TRBV6-7 and TRBJ2-2; D is perhaps TRBD1 (5 bases). TRBV6-7 is an open reading frame, and its role is uncertain. There are 12 residues in the CDR3. The germline V and J ends were trimmed by 2 bases and 15 bases, with 13 bases remaining between them. The CDR3 nucleotides are TGTGCCAGCAGTTACCACAGGTCCAGCGTGTTTTTT. Its protein is CASSYHRSSVFF.

Note on this clone: One junction end does not reproduce the germline sequence, and a read error may be involved. The chain carries TRBV11-3 and TRBJ2-5; 10 positions match TRBD2. Germline values: CDR1 SGHNT, CDR2 YENEEA. The CDR3 loop spans 15 amino acids. Here the CDR3 DNA reads TGTGCCAGCAGCGGGCAAGCGGGAGGGCAAGCGACCCAGTACTTC. This gives the protein CASSGQAGGQATQYF.